Listed below are T cell receptor beta chains from one sample, sequenced in a study of T cells in Graves' hyperthyroidism and ophthalmopathy. TCRdb used MiXCR to reprocess the multiplex PCR reads, holding one entry per CDR3 protein. This sample yields hundreds of thousands of distinct CDR3 sequences, of which around 14% are seen a single time; 20% to 25% belongs to the top ten. The sequencing input was blood. The receptors originated from a woman in her twenties or thirties with Graves' hyperthyroidism. Both conserved end residues are part of each CDR3. Fields, in order: clone size, V gene, J gene, CDR3 protein. Clone sizes are given selectively: once, few, many, or a class where the clone is expanded.

many	TRBV20-1	TRBJ2-1	CSAREGEQFF
few	TRBV5-1	TRBJ1-2	CASSPRGQGESGTF
once	TRBV9	TRBJ2-1	CASSVASGSEQFF
many	TRBV7-2	TRBJ1-5	CASSYRRNQPQHF
few	TRBV9	TRBJ1-4	CASSPRPDRGAKLFF
many	TRBV7-2	TRBJ2-1	CASSLAGLGLVYDEQFF
many	TRBV28	TRBJ2-7	CASGSGALYYEQYF
NA	TRBV20-1	TRBJ2-1	CSASRDYLGEQFF
many	TRBV20-1	TRBJ2-3	CSAREGLTDTQYF
NA	TRBV11-2	TRBJ2-7	CASSLGFSSYEQYF
many	TRBV11-2	TRBJ1-2	CASSYSQGHGYTF
NA	TRBV20-1	TRBJ2-1	CSAGGLAVGEGYNEQFF
many	TRBV2	TRBJ2-7	CAGGLADYEQYF
NA	TRBV5-1	TRBJ2-3	CASSPPLGTSTDTQYF
NA	TRBV5-1	TRBJ2-3	CASSPRGAVFLTSTDTQYF
many	TRBV12-3/TRBV12-4	TRBJ2-2	CASSPRGPDTGELFF
many	TRBV15	TRBJ2-1	CATSKLTLTSGSYNEQFF
few	TRBV14	TRBJ2-7	CASSQGGARREGRLYSRSYEQYF
NA	TRBV9	TRBJ1-3	CASSQGGGGNTIYF
few	TRBV29-1	TRBJ2-1	CSVEPAGIMGNEQFF
many	TRBV18	TRBJ2-3	CASSRTGGEEDTQYF
once	TRBV27	TRBJ1-3	CASSLRGYNSGNTIYF
NA	TRBV11-2	TRBJ1-1	CAGSLAGGGNTEAFF
many	TRBV28	TRBJ2-7	CASSKYRVYEQYF
NA	TRBV7-8	TRBJ2-5	CASSSGTGVVETQYF
many	TRBV28	TRBJ2-3	CASSSDPGLAGGTDTQYF
NA	TRBV11-2	TRBJ1-5	CASSLGDRENQPQHF
many	TRBV7-2	TRBJ2-3	CASSLASGGTDTQYF
NA	TRBV29-1	TRBJ1-3	CSVEGVPTGISGNTIYF
NA	TRBV7-2	TRBJ2-7	CASSKLAGVGEQYF
NA	TRBV2	TRBJ1-2	CASQSRTSSDYGYTF
many	TRBV7-2	TRBJ1-3	CASSRDGVSGNTIYF
many	TRBV28	TRBJ1-2	CASSQDGYTF